This is a list of T cell receptor beta chains from one sample in a study of T cells in tuberculosis. Here immunoSEQ multiplex PCR was the method, and the copy in TCRdb shows in-frame clones only, minus some. The sample includes roughly 34,000 clones, 95% to 97% seen only once; the top ten take 6% to 7%. Sequenced sample: PBMCs. The receptors were gathered from a donor aged 10-29 years with latent tuberculosis or without tuberculosis infection. The CDR3 runs from the conserved cysteine through the conserved F or W. A D gene is named only where the DNA matches it firmly. A row's size may be missing; if present it is once, few, many or a size class.

CDR3 protein	CDR3 DNA	V gene	clone size	D gene	J gene
CASSLAPGRTGEQYF	TGTGCCAGCAGTTTAGCGCCGGGCAGGACTGGGGAGCAGTACTTC	TRBV28	NA	NA	TRBJ2-7
CASTRYQETQYF	TGTGCCAGCACTAGGTACCAAGAGACCCAGTACTTC	TRBV2	NA	NA	TRBJ2-5
CSVEAGLAEGQYF	TGCAGCGTTGAAGCGGGACTCGCCGAGGGACAGTACTTC	TRBV29-1	once	NA	TRBJ2-7
CASSLVSGGQSYEQYF	TGTGCCAGCAGCTTGGTCTCCGGGGGGCAGTCCTACGAGCAGTACTTC	TRBV5-8	NA	NA	TRBJ2-7
CASTLHGEAFF	TGTGCCAGCACCCTCCACGGTGAAGCTTTCTTT	TRBV6-5	NA	NA	TRBJ1-1
CASSTTGSSTGELFF	TGTGCCAGCAGCACGACGGGAAGTTCCACCGGGGAGCTGTTTTTT	TRBV5-5	NA	NA	TRBJ2-2
CASRIRTGTDTQYF	TGTGCCAGTAGGATTAGGACAGGCACAGATACGCAGTATTTT	TRBV19	once	NA	TRBJ2-3
CASSQIGRGLAGTVDAYEQYF	TGCGCCAGCAGCCAAATCGGTCGGGGACTAGCGGGAACAGTAGACGCCTACGAGCAGTACTTC	TRBV4-1	NA	TRBD2	TRBJ2-7
CASSQDVGGGSYEQYF	TGTGCCAGCAGCCAAGATGTCGGCGGGGGCTCCTACGAGCAGTACTTC	TRBV4-2	NA	TRBD2	TRBJ2-7
CASSLTVSSYEQYF	TGCGCCAGCAGCTTGACGGTTAGCTCCTACGAGCAGTACTTC	TRBV5-1	NA	NA	TRBJ2-7
CASRPQGGEKLFF	TGCGCCAGCAGGCCCCAGGGAGGGGAAAAACTGTTTTTT	TRBV4-1	NA	NA	TRBJ1-4
CASSRLNQPQHF	TGTGCCAGCAGCCGACTCAATCAGCCCCAGCATTTT	TRBV5-6	once	NA	TRBJ1-5
CASIRGGAGYGYTF	TGTGCCTCGATTCGGGGAGGGGCCGGGTATGGCTACACCTTC	TRBV6-1	NA	NA	TRBJ1-2
CASSFERGIHEQFF	TGTGCCAGCAGCTTCGAGCGGGGTATCCATGAGCAGTTCTTC	TRBV11-1	NA	TRBD2	TRBJ2-1
CASSLWSFGETQYF	TGCGCCAGCAGCTTATGGAGTTTCGGAGAGACCCAGTACTTC	TRBV5-1	once	NA	TRBJ2-5
CASSLIEWSEAFF	TGTGCCAGCAGCTTGATAGAATGGAGTGAAGCTTTCTTT	TRBV5-5	NA	NA	TRBJ1-1
CASRAGQGYYGYTF	TGTGCCAGCAGAGCCGGACAGGGGTATTATGGCTACACCTTC	TRBV28	once	TRBD1	TRBJ1-2
CASRPRTGLETQYF	TGTGCCAGCAGGCCCCGGACAGGGTTAGAGACCCAGTACTTC	TRBV6-1	NA	TRBD1	TRBJ2-5
CASSPRTSTNEQFF	TGCGCCAGCAGCCCAAGGACTAGCACGAATGAGCAGTTCTTC	TRBV5-1	once	TRBD2	TRBJ2-1
CASSAGGANYGYTF	TGTGCCAGCAGCGCAGGGGGCGCTAACTATGGCTACACCTTC	TRBV9	NA	TRBD1	TRBJ1-2
CSALTYAGQFF	TGCAGTGCCCTGACCTATGCAGGGCAGTTCTTC	TRBV20-1	NA	NA	TRBJ2-1
CASSTGLAGEGRTDTQYF	TGTGCCAGCAGCACCGGACTAGCGGGAGAAGGGCGCACAGATACGCAGTATTTT	TRBV2	once	TRBD2	TRBJ2-3
CATSVGGETQYF	TGTGCCACCAGCGTTGGGGGGGAGACCCAGTACTTC	TRBV15	NA	NA	TRBJ2-5
CASSSIKQGSTEAFF	TGCGCCAGCAGCTCGATAAAACAGGGGAGCACTGAAGCTTTCTTT	TRBV5-1	NA	TRBD1	TRBJ1-1
CASSTRQGLYGYTF	TGTGCCAGCAGTACCCGACAGGGACTCTATGGCTACACCTTC	TRBV6-1	NA	TRBD1	TRBJ1-2
CATRGVAEETQYF	TGTGCCACCCGGGGAGTAGCGGAAGAGACCCAGTACTTC	TRBV27	NA	NA	TRBJ2-5
CASRQPGQRTGELFF	TGTGCCAGCAGGCAACCGGGACAAAGGACCGGGGAGCTGTTTTTT	TRBV11-2	NA	NA	TRBJ2-2
CASSLVRRENTQYF	TGTGCCAGCAGCTTAGTCCGCAGGGAAAATACGCAGTATTTT	TRBV11-2	NA	NA	TRBJ2-3
CASRGQGRYGYTF	TGTGCCAGCAGAGGACAGGGCCGATATGGCTACACCTTC	TRBV9	once	TRBD1	TRBJ1-2
CASRDALGDRGSTDTQYF	TGTGCCAGCAGGGACGCCCTTGGGGACAGGGGATCGACAGATACGCAGTATTTT	TRBV21-1	NA	NA	TRBJ2-3
CASSESGTSPSTDTQYF	TGTGCCAGCAGTGAATCGGGGACTAGCCCCAGCACAGATACGCAGTATTTT	TRBV6-1	NA	TRBD2	TRBJ2-3